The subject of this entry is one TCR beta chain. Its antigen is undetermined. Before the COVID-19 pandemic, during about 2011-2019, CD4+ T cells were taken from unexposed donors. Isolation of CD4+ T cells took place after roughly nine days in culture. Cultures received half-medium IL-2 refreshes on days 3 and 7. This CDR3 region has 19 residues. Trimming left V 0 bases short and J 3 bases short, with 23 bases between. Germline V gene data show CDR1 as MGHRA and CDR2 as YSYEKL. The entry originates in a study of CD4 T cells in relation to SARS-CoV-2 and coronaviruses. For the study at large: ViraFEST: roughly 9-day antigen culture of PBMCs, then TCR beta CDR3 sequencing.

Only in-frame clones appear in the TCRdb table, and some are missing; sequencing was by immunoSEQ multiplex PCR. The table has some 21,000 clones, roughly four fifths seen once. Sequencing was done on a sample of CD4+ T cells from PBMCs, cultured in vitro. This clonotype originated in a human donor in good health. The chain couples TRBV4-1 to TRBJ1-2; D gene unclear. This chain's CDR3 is CASSQDRELVGRGYYGYTF. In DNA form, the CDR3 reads TGCGCCAGCAGCCAAGATCGCGAGCTCGTGGGAAGAGGGTACTATGGCTACACCTTC.